This is a list of T cell receptor beta chains from one sample in a study of regulatory T cells in long-lasting Graves disease. TCRdb reprocessed the multiplex PCR reads via MiXCR and lists one record per CDR3 protein. The sample consists of some 460,000 distinct CDR3 sequences, 16% of them appearing once. The same data also went into a second study, on T cells in Graves' hyperthyroidism and ophthalmopathy.

This sample comprised peripheral blood mononuclear cells (PBMCs), obtained at new diagnosis, from a patient treated with antithyroid drugs. Receptors were obtained from a man between 40 and 49 years old with Graves disease. Both conserved end residues are part of each CDR3. Fields, in order: clone size, D gene, J gene, V gene, CDR3 DNA, CDR3 protein. The D gene is left open where the match is weak. Some rows have no size entry. The others give once, few or many, or a class for an expanded clone.

many | TRBD2 | TRBJ2-7 | TRBV7-2 | TGTGCCAGCAGCTCAGCGGGGAGCTCCTACGAGCAGTACTTC | CASSSAGSSYEQYF
many | . | TRBJ2-7 | TRBV7-2 | TGTGCCAGCAGCTTATTTCTCGGGGCCCCCTACGAGCAGTACTTC | CASSLFLGAPYEQYF
few | TRBD2 | TRBJ2-1 | TRBV6-1 | TGTGCCAGCACCCTGAGTGGGACTAACTACAATGAGCAGTTCTTC | CASTLSGTNYNEQFF
. | . | TRBJ1-3 | TRBV5-1 | TGCGCCAGCAGCTTGGCCACGACAGCTGGAAACACCATATATTTT | CASSLATTAGNTIYF
few | . | TRBJ2-5 | TRBV6-1 | TGTGCCAGCTCGGCCCCTAGACACCGGGAGACCCAGTACTTC | CASSAPRHRETQYF
few | . | TRBJ1-1 | TRBV5-1 | TGCGCCAGCAGCGGGCTCCTTATCACGGGGGACACTGAAGCTTTCTTT | CASSGLLITGDTEAFF
many | . | TRBJ2-7 | TRBV5-4 | TGTGCCAGCAGCTATAAGGGGGGCCCCACCTACGAGCAGTACTTC | CASSYKGGPTYEQYF
. | . | TRBJ1-1 | TRBV11-2 | TGTGCCACCCAGTGGGAGGGAATGACTGAAGCTTTCTTT | CATQWEGMTEAFF
few | TRBD2 | TRBJ2-3 | TRBV29-1 | TGCAGCGGAAGAGCGGGAGGGCGCACAGATACGCAGTATTTT | CSGRAGGRTDTQYF
few | . | TRBJ1-4 | TRBV10-1 | TGCGCCAGCCCTTCTGGAGAAAAACTGTTTTTT | CASPSGEKLFF
many | . | TRBJ2-2 | TRBV28 | TGTGCCAGCAGTTTATGGAGTACCGGGGAGCTGTTTTTT | CASSLWSTGELFF
few | TRBD2 | TRBJ2-2 | TRBV28 | TGTGCCAGCAGTTTATTATTGGCGGGAGCGATTACCGGGGAGCTGTTTTTT | CASSLLLAGAITGELFF
. | . | TRBJ2-2 | TRBV14 | TGTGCCAGCAGCCAAGACCCCCCAGCGATCACCGGGGAGCTGTTTTTT | CASSQDPPAITGELFF
. | TRBD2 | TRBJ2-3 | TRBV7-2 | TGTGCCAGCAGCTTAGCATGGACTAGCAAAAAAACAGATACGCAGTATTTT | CASSLAWTSKKTDTQYF
. | . | TRBJ2-5 | TRBV18 | TGTGCCAGCTCACCGGAGCCAGGGGAGACCCAGTACTTC | CASSPEPGETQYF
. | . | TRBJ2-7 | TRBV28 | TGTGCCAGCAGTCAAACAGGAGCTGAGTACTTC | CASSQTGAEYF
many | . | TRBJ2-7 | TRBV28 | TGTGCCAGCAGAGTCCGGACTCCTCTATACGAGCAGTACTTC | CASRVRTPLYEQYF
many | . | TRBJ2-2 | TRBV2 | TGTGCCAGCAGTGAGTTTCGGCTAGCGAGGGATCTGTTCGGGGAGCTGTTTTTT | CASSEFRLARDLFGELFF
many | TRBD1 | TRBJ1-4 | TRBV30 | TGTGCCTGGAGCCTAAGGACAGGGGTTGGTGAAAAACTGTTTTTT | CAWSLRTGVGEKLFF
many | TRBD2 | TRBJ2-1 | TRBV24-1 | TGTGCCACCAGTGACACGGGACGGTCGACTAGCGGGGTTACGGAGCAGTTCTTC | CATSDTGRSTSGVTEQFF
. | TRBD1 | TRBJ1-2 | TRBV10-3 | TGTGCCATCAGCTTAGACAGGGCTGACGGCTACACCTTC | CAISLDRADGYTF
once | TRBD2 | TRBJ2-5 | TRBV11-2 | TGTGCCAGCAGTCAAAATTACCGGGACTATGAGGAGACCCAGTACTTC | CASSQNYRDYEETQYF
. | . | TRBJ2-1 | TRBV5-1 | TGCGCCAGCAGCTTGGCTACTGGCGGCCTCTACAATGAGCAGTTCTTC | CASSLATGGLYNEQFF
many | . | TRBJ1-1 | TRBV6-1 | TGTGCCAGCAGGGAGAAGACAGGCCCGAACACTGAAGCTTTCTTT | CASREKTGPNTEAFF
few | TRBD2 | TRBJ2-7 | TRBV7-2 | TGTGCCAGCAGCCCGGGACTAGCGGCGGTCGAGCAGTACTTC | CASSPGLAAVEQYF